A single sample gave rise to the 11 T cell receptor beta chains below, sequenced in a study of Ad26.COV2.S vaccination and SARS-CoV-2 variants. Treatment denoted: around 19 received Ad26.COV2.S at low or high dose, single or two shots; about 5 received placebo; per-sample allocation not given. Specimens were obtained on day 63 following the first vaccine or placebo injection. Profiling relied on immunoSEQ multiplex PCR, and the TCRdb table lists in-frame clones only, not all of them. The table records about 410,000 clones, roughly 90% of them present only once. The sequencing here drew on peripheral blood, taken in a trial of Ad26.COV2.S vaccine versus placebo. The receptors were gathered from a person aged 18 to 65 who received the Ad26.COV2.S COVID-19 vaccine or a placebo.

The chain links TRBV21-1 to TRBJ1-3. TRBV21-1 is termed a pseudogene. This CDR3 is 15 amino acids long. CDR3 coding DNA: TGTGCCAGCAGCAAAGAGTGCTTCTCTGGAAACACCATATATTTT. This sequence encodes CASSKECFSGNTIYF.

The chain carries TRBV27 and TRBJ1-1; no firm D call. The length of the CDR3 is 14 residues. Germline CDR1 and CDR2: MNHEY and SMNVEV (reference sequence). V lost 5 bases, J lost 1 base, and 11 bases lay in between. The CDR3 sequence is CASSPRVRNTEAFF. CDR3 in DNA: TGTGCCAGCAGTCCCCGTGTGAGGAACACTGAAGCTTTCTTT.

V is TRBV28 and J is TRBJ2-2, with D possibly matching TRBD2 (6 bases). Germline V gene lookup returns CDR1 MDHEN and CDR2 SYDVKM. CDR3 length: 14 residues. Trimming pared 6 bases from V and 6 bases from J, leaving 14 bases between. The CDR3 DNA reads TGTGCCAGCAGCCATTCTAGCGACGCCGGGGAGCTGTTTTTT. Amino acid sequence: CASSHSSDAGELFF.

This chain joins TRBV21-1 and TRBJ2-5; TRBD2 reflects the table's D call only, with no check against the DNA. TRBV21-1 is an annotated pseudogene. The CDR3 spans 15 residues. The DNA for the CDR3 is TGTGCCAGCCGCGTCACTAGCGGGCCGCAAGAGACCCAGTACTTC. Amino acid sequence: CASRVTSGPQETQYF.

This sequence joins TRBV3-1 (or the pseudogene TRBV3-2) and TRBJ2-7; 9 bases line up with TRBD2. This CDR3 is 14 amino acids long. Trimming took 4 bases from V and 3 from J; bases not matched to a gene: 4. Germline CDR1 reads LGHDT; CDR2 reads YNNKEL (reference sequence). The CDR3 sequence is CASSPTSGFYEQYF. CDR3 DNA sequence: TGTGCCAGCAGCCCGACTAGCGGATTCTACGAGCAGTACTTC.

In this sample, this clone turned up a few times. The chain couples TRBV4-2 to TRBJ2-1, with 7 bases aligning to TRBD2. This CDR3 contains 12 residues. Germline V CDR1 and CDR2: LGHNA, YNFKEQ. V dropped 4 bases and J dropped 6; count of bases not matched to a gene: 0. The CDR3 bases are TGTGCCAGCAGCCGGGGGGGCAATGAGCAGTTCTTC. It yields the protein CASSRGGNEQFF.

The chain uses TRBV7-6 and TRBJ1-4, with D unclear. V lost 1 base and J lost 1, with 4 bases in between. Germline CDR1 reads SGHVS; CDR2 reads FNYEAQ. This CDR3 is 14 amino acids long. CDR3 coding DNA: TGTGCCAGCAGCTTAGGGGGAACTAATGAAAAACTGTTTTTT. Residues: CASSLGGTNEKLFF. The full variable domain, with the rest looked up from reference TRBV7-6 and TRBJ1-4, is GAGVSQSPRYKVTKRGQDVALRCDPISGHVSLYWYRQALGQGPEFLTYFNYEAQQDKSGLPNDRFSAERPEGSISTLTIQRTEQRDSAMYRCASSLGGTNEKLFFGSGTQLSVL.

A note on this clone: Other DNA sequences in this specimen translate into the identical CDR3. This chain uses TRBV5-1 with TRBJ2-5; no definite D call. Trimming removed 3 bases from V and 2 bases from J, with 2 bases in between. Germline V gene lookup returns CDR1 SGHRS and CDR2 YFSETQ. The CDR3 length is 11 residues. CDR3 in amino acids: CASSSQETQYF. The CDR3 DNA is TGCGCCAGCAGCTCGCAAGAGACCCAGTACTTC.

CDR3 sequence: CASTPEPAGSYEQYF. The DNA of the CDR3 is TGTGCCAGCACCCCGGAACCAGCCGGCTCCTACGAGCAGTACTTC. J is TRBJ2-7 and V is TRBV5-4; D not resolved. Trimming took off 6 bases at V and 0 bases at J, with 16 bases between the two ends. Germline values: CDR1 SGHNT, CDR2 YYREEE (reference sequence). The CDR3 totals 15 residues.

The rearrangement joins TRBV10-2 to TRBJ2-4, with TRBD2 matching 13 bases. The germline V gene has CDR1 WSHSY and CDR2 SAAADI. Trimming cost V 7 bases and J 7 bases; bases outside gene matches: 7. The CDR3 spans 15 residues. The CDR3 here is CASISEGLAGNIQYF. The CDR3 DNA reads as TGCGCCAGCATCTCGGAGGGACTAGCGGGGAACATTCAGTACTTC.

The V gene is TRBV10-3, the J gene TRBJ2-7, with D perhaps matching TRBD1 (6 bases). This CDR3 contains 16 residues. Trimming took 3 bases from V and 5 from J, leaving 20 bases between them. The germline V gene has CDR1 ENHRY and CDR2 SYGVKD. The DNA for the CDR3 is TGTGCCATCAGTGATTTAACAGGGAAAACGGACAACGAGCAGTACTTC. Translated, it gives CAISDLTGKTDNEQYF.